The rows below give T cell receptor beta chains drawn from one sample of a study of blood T cell repertoires in COVID-19. The protocol was immunoSEQ multiplex PCR, while the TCRdb copy is restricted to in-frame clones and leaves out a portion. The data hold 90,000 to 130,000 clones, with roughly 85% observed a single time. Sequenced sample: peripheral blood. These TCRs come from a human donor in a cohort sampled during active COVID-19. Both conserved end residues are part of each CDR3. The D gene is left open where the match is weak. Only some rows state a clone size, as once, few, many or a class for expanded clones.

cdr3_nt cdr3_aa j_call d_call v_call clone_size
TGTGCCAGCAGTTACTTCGGGACTAATGAGCAGTTCTTC CASSYFGTNEQFF TRBJ2-1 . TRBV6-2/TRBV6-3 .
TGTGCCAGCAGACGAGGCGAGGGGGCTAACTATGGCTACACCTTC CASRRGEGANYGYTF TRBJ1-2 . TRBV6-5 once
TGTGCCAGCAGGCGACAGGGGAGCTCTGGAAACACCATATATTTT CASRRQGSSGNTIYF TRBJ1-3 TRBD1 TRBV6-5 .
TGCGCCAGCAGCTGGGGGGGTATAGAGACCCAGTACTTC CASSWGGIETQYF TRBJ2-5 TRBD2 TRBV5-1 .
TGTGCCAGCTCTCCGGCGGGCCCCCTAGACACTGAAGCTTTCTTT CASSPAGPLDTEAFF TRBJ1-1 . TRBV7-9 once
TGTGCCACCAGTGATTTGACACAGATGCAGTACTTC CATSDLTQMQYF TRBJ2-5 . TRBV24-1 .
TGCAGTGCCGCCGTGAGTGACACCATATATTTT CSAAVSDTIYF TRBJ1-3 . TRBV20-1 .
TGTGCCAGCAGCCACAGGAACACTGAAGCTTTCTTT CASSHRNTEAFF TRBJ1-1 . TRBV6-5 .
TGTGCCAGCAGTCGGCAGGTCACTGGAAACACCATATATTTT CASSRQVTGNTIYF TRBJ1-3 . TRBV28 .
TGCGCCAGCAGCTTGGTTTTTGGTAGCCCCGGTGAAAAACTGTTTTTT CASSLVFGSPGEKLFF TRBJ1-4 . TRBV5-1 .
TGTGCCAGCAGCCTCGACAGGGCTGGAAACACCATATATTTT CASSLDRAGNTIYF TRBJ1-3 TRBD1 TRBV5-8 few
TGTGCCAGTAGTCCTCGAGGAGGGAGGAGCACTGAAGCTTTCTTT CASSPRGGRSTEAFF TRBJ1-1 . TRBV19 .
TGTGCCAGCTCACCGCAGGGGGCTGACACTGAAGCTTTCTTT CASSPQGADTEAFF TRBJ1-1 TRBD1 TRBV18 .
TGTGCCAGCAGTCCGGGACAGGGTAATCGGCGGGAGTACTTC CASSPGQGNRREYF TRBJ2-7 TRBD1 TRBV28 .
TGCAGCGTTGAAGATCACTGGCGGGAGGGCCAAGAGACCCAGTACTTC CSVEDHWREGQETQYF TRBJ2-5 TRBD2 TRBV29-1 .
TGCGCCAGCAGCTTGGTACAGGTGAACACTGAAGCTTTCTTT CASSLVQVNTEAFF TRBJ1-1 . TRBV5-1 .
TGTGCCAGCAGCCAAAGTTTCACCGGGTTCTCCTACGAGCAGTACTTC CASSQSFTGFSYEQYF TRBJ2-7 . TRBV4-2 few
TGTGGGAGCCGGGACAGGGGACGAGAGGATACGCAGTATTTT CGSRDRGREDTQYF TRBJ2-3 TRBD1 TRBV19 many
TGTGCCAGCAGCGACAGGCTGCCCCGAGAGACCCAGTACTTC CASSDRLPRETQYF TRBJ2-5 . TRBV6-5 .
TGCGCCAGCAGCCAAGCGTTATTCGGGAGGGCCGACGAGCAGTACTTC CASSQALFGRADEQYF TRBJ2-7 TRBD2 TRBV4-3 .
TGTGCCAGTAGTATGGTGCAGGGGTGGGATGAAAAACTGTTTTTT CASSMVQGWDEKLFF TRBJ1-4 . TRBV19 .
TGTGCCAGCATGGCGGCGGCCTACGAGCAGTACTTC CASMAAAYEQYF TRBJ2-7 . TRBV6-5 .
TGTGCCAGCAGCCAAACGGGGGGCGCTGGGGCCAACGTCCTGACTTTC CASSQTGGAGANVLTF TRBJ2-6 . TRBV7-2 .
TGTGCCAGCAGCATAAACAGGGCCGGCGGGGAGCTGTTTTTT CASSINRAGGELFF TRBJ2-2 . TRBV28 .
TGTGCCAGCAGCCTGCAGAGGAAGGGGGCTGAAGCTTTCTTT CASSLQRKGAEAFF TRBJ1-1 . TRBV6-5 .
TGTGCCAGCAGCTTTCAGGGCCCTAGCACAGATACGCAGTATTTT CASSFQGPSTDTQYF TRBJ2-3 . TRBV7-2 .
TGTGCCAGTTCCTCGTACAGGGGGCCGCAAGAGACCCAGTACTTC CASSSYRGPQETQYF TRBJ2-5 TRBD1 TRBV3-1/TRBV3-2 .
TGTGCCAGCAGCCAAGATCGGGCAGGGGGAAATCAGCCCCAGCATTTT CASSQDRAGGNQPQHF TRBJ1-5 TRBD1 TRBV4-2 .
TGTGCCAGCAGACCATTACATGGGAGCAATGAAAAACTGTTTTTT CASRPLHGSNEKLFF TRBJ1-4 . TRBV6-5 .
TGTGCCAGTAGTTCCACGGGGGGGATCTACGAGCAGTACTTC CASSSTGGIYEQYF TRBJ2-7 TRBD2 TRBV19 .
TGTGCCAGCAGCTTAGGTAACAGGTGGAGCTATGGCTACACCTTC CASSLGNRWSYGYTF TRBJ1-2 . TRBV11-2 .
TGTGCCAGCAGAAACCAGGGGGCCGGGGGCACTGAAGCTTTCTTT CASRNQGAGGTEAFF TRBJ1-1 TRBD1 TRBV6-5 large
TGTGCCAGCAGATTAACAGGGGGCGCTACCGGGGAGCTGTTTTTT CASRLTGGATGELFF TRBJ2-2 TRBD1 TRBV7-2 .
TGTGCCAGCAAGTACAGGGAGTACCAGGACTATGGCTACACCTTC CASKYREYQDYGYTF TRBJ1-2 . TRBV5-4 .
TGTGCCATCAGTGAGTCAGGAGGTGGGACTGAAGCTTTCTTT CAISESGGGTEAFF TRBJ1-1 . TRBV10-3 few
TGTGCCAGCAGCCAAGAGTGGAGCGGGGGGCAGGCGGATACGCAGTATTTT CASSQEWSGGQADTQYF TRBJ2-3 TRBD2 TRBV3-1/TRBV3-2 .
TGTGCCAGCAGTTTAGGCTCTCCCTACGAGCAGTACTTC CASSLGSPYEQYF TRBJ2-7 . TRBV28 .
TGTGCCAGCAGTGAGCTAGCGGTTTCCTACGAGCAGTACTTC CASSELAVSYEQYF TRBJ2-7 TRBD2 TRBV6-1 .
TGTGCCACCAGCACCGGAAAATGGACACTGTACCAAGAGACCCAGTACTTC CATSTGKWTLYQETQYF TRBJ2-5 . TRBV15 .
TGTGCCAGCAGCTCTCTTGACTGGAGCTACCAAGAGACCCAGTACTTC CASSSLDWSYQETQYF TRBJ2-5 . TRBV3-1/TRBV3-2 .
TGTGCCAGCTCACAGGGGTCCCGCTCCTACAATGAGCAGTTCTTC CASSQGSRSYNEQFF TRBJ2-1 TRBD1 TRBV19 .